A single sample gave rise to the 8 T cell receptor beta chains below, sequenced in a study of T cells in women clearing cervical HPV infection. The assay was immunoSEQ multiplex PCR, and TCRdb's table has in-frame clones only and misses some. The sample spans tens of thousands of clones; the ten largest clones claim under 8%. Sequenced: blood buffy coat. These receptors all come from a woman between 18 and 69 years old with a cervical HPV16 infection that either progressed to CIN3+ or cleared (not recorded which).

As for this clone: The sequenced fragment ends 3 residues before the CDR3 boundary, so the rest is inferred from the germline J gene. The rearrangement joins TRBV20-1 to TRBJ1-1; TRBD1 aligns across 9 bases. Germline assignment: CDR1 DFQATT and CDR2 SNEGSKA (reference sequence). The CDR3 is 12 residues long. The CDR3 sequence is CSASRWDREAFF. Partial CDR3 DNA: TGCAGTGCTAGTAGATGGGACAGGGAG.

As for this clone: The CDR3 end is not reached by the read, which stops 3 residues before it; the germline J gene fills it in. The chain uses TRBV28 and TRBJ2-2, with 13 bases lining up with TRBD2. From germline, CDR1 is MDHEN and CDR2 SYDVKM. The V and J ends lost 5 bases and 6 bases, in that order; junction bases with no gene match: 6. The CDR3 extends over 16 amino acids. CDR3 amino acids: CASSPTSGGAPGELFF. Partial CDR3 DNA: TGTGCCAGCAGTCCAACTAGCGGGGGGGCTCCCGGGGAG.

Points on this clone: The read halts 3 residues ahead of the CDR3 end, with the missing end drawn from the germline J gene. This rearrangement joins TRBV19 to TRBJ1-1; 7 nucleotides line up with TRBD1. In germline, CDR1 is LNHDA, CDR2 SQIVND (reference sequence). After removal of 7 bases from V and 5 bases from J, the junction contained 13 bases not matched to a gene. This CDR3 comprises 15 residues. The sequenced CDR3 bases are TGTGCCAGTAAGTATTCGGGGACAGTTGAAACTGAA. This gives the protein CASKYSGTVETE. The full CDR3 protein is CASKYSGTVETEAFF.

As for this clone: The read stops 3 residues short of the end of the CDR3; the missing end is completed from the germline J gene. V gene TRBV19 combines with J gene TRBJ1-2; 8 bases fit TRBD1. The CDR3 extends over 14 amino acids. V lost 5 bases to trimming and J lost 6 bases; unmatched junction nucleotides: 8. Germline CDR1 LNHDA, CDR2 SQIVND (reference sequence). The CDR3 protein is CASSPTGTGDGYTF. The CDR3 DNA, read in part, is TGTGCCAGTAGTCCCACCGGGACAGGAGATGGC.

Turning to this clone: The CDR3 end is not reached by the read, which stops 3 residues before it; the germline J gene fills it in. The chain employs TRBV29-1 and TRBJ2-1; 9 nucleotides match TRBD2. The CDR3 totals 13 residues. The V segment lost 4 bases and the J segment 3 bases; nucleotides outside the gene matches: 1. Germline V lookup: CDR1 SQVTM, CDR2 ANQGSEA. The part of the CDR3 DNA that was read is TGCAGCGTTGCAGCGGGGGGCTACAATGAG. It specifies CSVAAGGYNE. The full CDR3 reads CSVAAGGYNEQFF.

About this clone itself: The observed sequence ends 3 residues before the CDR3 terminus, with the missing tail filled in from the germline J gene. The gene calls are TRBV6-2 or TRBV6-3 and TRBJ1-5; D is perhaps TRBD1 (5 bases). Germline assignment: CDR1 MNHEY and CDR2 SVGEGT. Trimming stripped 2 bases from V and 6 bases from J, with 14 bases between. The CDR3 contains 15 residues. Partial CDR3 DNA: TGTGCCAGCAGTTACGAGCCAGGGAGAGTTCAGCCC. It specifies CASSYEPGRVQP. The CDR3 in its entirety is CASSYEPGRVQPQHF.

Points on this clone: Read sequence stops 3 residues before the CDR3 end, and the germline J gene provides the missing end. This rearrangement joins TRBV10-3 to TRBJ1-1; D is ambiguous. Germline CDR1 is ENHRY and CDR2 is SYGVKD. The CDR3 loop spans 13 amino acids. CDR3 loop: CAISESTGRMAFF. The CDR3 DNA, read in part, is TGTGCCATCAGTGAGTCGACGGGGAGGATG.

Turning to this clone: The read halts 3 residues ahead of the CDR3 end, with the missing end drawn from the germline J gene. The rearrangement uses TRBV30 and TRBJ1-3; the D gene is possibly TRBD1 (5 bases). The V end lost 0 bases, the J end lost 4 bases, and 13 bases lay between the germline ends. Germline loops: CDR1 GTSNPN, CDR2 SVGIG (reference sequence). The CDR3 runs to 15 residues. This CDR3 is CAWSVRQGAGNTIYF. The CDR3 DNA, read in part, is TGTGCCTGGAGTGTTCGTCAGGGAGCCGGAAACACC.